These 9 T cell receptor beta chains came from one sample sequenced in a study of Ad26.COV2.S vaccination and SARS-CoV-2 variants. The assay was immunoSEQ multiplex PCR, and TCRdb's table has in-frame clones only and misses some. The repertoire holds under 600,000 clones, with about 89% as singletons. Treatment described: about 20 received Ad26.COV2.S at low or high dose, single or two shots; roughly five received placebo; per-sample allocation not given. Sample collection was performed on day 63 after the first vaccine or placebo injection. The input for sequencing was peripheral blood, taken in a trial of Ad26.COV2.S vaccine versus placebo. These receptors were obtained from a person between 18 and 65 years old who received the Ad26.COV2.S COVID-19 vaccine or a placebo.

This chain connects TRBV19 to TRBJ2-1; 9 nucleotides agree with TRBD1. CDR3 length: 13 amino acids. The germline gives CDR1 LNHDA, CDR2 SQIVND (reference sequence). The V segment lost 7 bases and the J segment 9 bases; nucleotides outside the gene matches: 7. Here the CDR3 reads CASKRDREGEQFF. Here the CDR3 DNA reads TGTGCCAGTAAACGGGACAGGGAGGGTGAGCAGTTCTTC.

V is TRBV29-1 and J is TRBJ2-7; D unresolved. CDR1 is SQVTM and CDR2 is ANQGSEA in the germline V gene. V lost 1 base, J lost 3 bases, and 7 bases lay in between. The length of the CDR3 is 12 residues. Here the CDR3 DNA reads TGCAGCGTTGAAGTGGCAGGCTACGAGCAGTACTTC. Residues: CSVEVAGYEQYF.

The chain recombines TRBV7-9 with TRBJ1-1; the D is unclear. Germline lookup yields CDR1 SEHNR and CDR2 FQNEAQ (reference sequence). This CDR3 contains 15 residues. Deletions cut 1 base from V and 0 bases from J, with 9 bases between. For the CDR3, the DNA is TGTGCCAGCAGCTTAGATCGGTTTTTGAACACTGAAGCTTTCTTT. It specifies CASSLDRFLNTEAFF.

The rearrangement links TRBV28 to TRBJ2-1; TRBD2 might be the D (5 bases). CDR1 and CDR2 from the germline V gene are MDHEN and SYDVKM. CDR3 length equals 13 residues. Trimming cost V 5 bases and J 9 bases, with 14 bases left between them. Written as DNA, the CDR3 is TGTGCCAGCAGTCACGGGGTATCCAGTGAGCAGTTCTTC. Its translation: CASSHGVSSEQFF.

V usage is TRBV2 and J usage is TRBJ1-3; 7 bases agree with TRBD1. This CDR3 is 15 amino acids long. With V trimmed by 5 bases and J by 1 base, 5 bases remained unmatched. Germline CDR1 is SNHLY and CDR2 is FYNNEI. In DNA, the CDR3 is TGTGCCAGCAGTAGTACGGGACAGTCTGGAAACACCATATATTTT. This codes for CASSSTGQSGNTIYF.

The V call is TRBV4-2, the J call TRBJ2-4, with 7 bases matching TRBD1. The junction had 4 bases not matched to a gene; V was cut back by 1 base and J by 7 bases. Looked up from germline, CDR1 is LGHNA and CDR2 is YNFKEQ. The CDR3 length is 14 residues. The CDR3 bases are TGTGCCAGCAGCCAAGCGACAGGGTCCAACATTCAGTACTTC. This encodes CASSQATGSNIQYF.

V is TRBV6-4 and J is TRBJ2-2, with 7 bases fitting TRBD1. This CDR3 contains 14 residues. The J segment lost 4 bases and the V segment lost 3 bases, leaving 2 bases of the junction unmatched. Germline V gene lookup returns CDR1 MRHNA and CDR2 SNTAGT. CDR3 residues: CASSEPGGTGELFF. For the CDR3, the DNA is TGTGCCAGCAGTGAGCCAGGGGGCACCGGGGAGCTGTTTTTT.

This clone was found once. The V and J genes are TRBV6-2 or TRBV6-3 and TRBJ2-3, with TRBD1 identical over 9 bases. Trimming took 5 bases from V and 8 from J; bases not matched to a gene: 8. Germline CDR1 and CDR2: MNHEY and SVGEGT. The CDR3 loop spans 14 amino acids. The CDR3 here is CASSPGQGRATQYF. Written as DNA, the CDR3 is TGTGCCAGCAGTCCGGGACAGGGAAGGGCTACGCAGTATTTT.

The rearrangement joins TRBV7-3 to TRBJ2-7; perhaps TRBD1 as D (5 bases). V was pared by 2 bases and J by 3 bases, with 8 bases between. The CDR3 has 13 amino acids. The germline CDR1 and CDR2 sequences are SGHTA and FQGTGA. CDR3 coding DNA: TGTGCCAGCAGCTTAGACAGCCGCTACGAGCAGTACTTC. Its protein product is CASSLDSRYEQYF.